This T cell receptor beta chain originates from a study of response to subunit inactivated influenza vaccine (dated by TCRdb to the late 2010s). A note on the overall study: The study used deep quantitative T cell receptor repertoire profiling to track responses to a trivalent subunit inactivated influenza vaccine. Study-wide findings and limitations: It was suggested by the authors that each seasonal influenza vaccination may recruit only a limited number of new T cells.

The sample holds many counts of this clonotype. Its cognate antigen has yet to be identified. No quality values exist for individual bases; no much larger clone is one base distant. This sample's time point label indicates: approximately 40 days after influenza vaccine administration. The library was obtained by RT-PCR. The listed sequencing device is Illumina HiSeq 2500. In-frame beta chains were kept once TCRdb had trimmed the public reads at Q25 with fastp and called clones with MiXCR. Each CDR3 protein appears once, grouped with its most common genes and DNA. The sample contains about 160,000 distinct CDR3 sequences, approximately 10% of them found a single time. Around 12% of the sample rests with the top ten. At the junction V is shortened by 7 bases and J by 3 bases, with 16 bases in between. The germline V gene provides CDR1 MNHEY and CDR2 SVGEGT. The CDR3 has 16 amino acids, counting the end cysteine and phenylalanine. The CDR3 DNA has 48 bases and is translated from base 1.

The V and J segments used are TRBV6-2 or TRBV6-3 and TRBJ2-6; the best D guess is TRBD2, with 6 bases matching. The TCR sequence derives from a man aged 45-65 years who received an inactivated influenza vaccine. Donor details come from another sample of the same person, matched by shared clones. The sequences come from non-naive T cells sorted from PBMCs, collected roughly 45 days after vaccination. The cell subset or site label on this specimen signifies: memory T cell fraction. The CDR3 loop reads CASTLEEGVGANVLTF. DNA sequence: TGTGCCAGCACTCTAGAGGAGGGTGTTGGGGCCAACGTCCTGACTTTC.